Reported below is one TCR beta chain. This CDR3 has 15 residues. V shed 1 base and J 7 bases; nucleotides not matched to a gene: 5. Germline V gene lookup returns CDR1 SGHTA and CDR2 FQGTGA. The data stem from a study of T cells in Graves' hyperthyroidism and ophthalmopathy. Using RNA transcripts as the source, TCR beta CDR3 regions were amplified. The TCR CDR3 first-round RT-PCR relied on the HTBI primer set. TCRdb analysed the multiplex PCR reads with MiXCR anew, one entry per CDR3 protein. The sample includes about 400,000 distinct CDR3 sequences, 15% to 18% seen only once; the top ten take about a quarter.

J is TRBJ2-1 and V is TRBV7-3; TRBD1 agrees at 9 bases. What was sequenced was blood. This receptor was identified in a woman aged 18-29 years with Graves' hyperthyroidism that later progressed to Graves' ophthalmopathy. For the CDR3, the DNA is TGTGCCAGCAGCTTAAAGACAGGGGGAATGAATGAGCAGTTCTTC. It yields the protein CASSLKTGGMNEQFF.